Presented here are 17 T cell receptor beta chains from one specimen sequenced in a study of CD8 T cells in Susac syndrome. Random hexamers served to reverse transcribe roughly 0.45 to 1 ug RNA. MiXCR, run by TCRdb on the immunoSEQ multiplex PCR reads, gives a single entry per CDR3 protein. This table has 150,000 to 200,000 distinct CDR3 sequences, roughly 96% appearing once. Sequenced input: CD8+ T cells from PBMCs. The receptor set was obtained from a human donor with multiple sclerosis.

A remark on this clonotype: A junction boundary mismatches the germline segment, possibly from a read error. V usage is TRBV28 and J usage is TRBJ2-7; maybe TRBD1 (5 bases). The CDR3 has 12 residues. CDR1 is MDHEN and CDR2 is SYDVKM in the germline V gene. In nucleotides, the CDR3 is TGTGCCAGCAGTTTAGCAGACAGCCTTCGGGACTTC. It is translated as CASSLADSLRDF.

This sequence joins TRBV29-1 and TRBJ2-2, with D perhaps matching TRBD2 (6 bases). Germline V gene data show CDR1 as SQVTM and CDR2 as ANQGSEA. Trimming shortened V by 6 bases and J by 0 bases, and 14 bases separated the two germline ends. The CDR3 consists of 15 residues. CDR3 bases: TGCAGCGTCGGGGACTGGGGATCGAACACCGGGGAGCTGTTTTTT. This codes for CSVGDWGSNTGELFF.

The genes are TRBV4-1 and TRBJ2-4; 9 positions match TRBD1. Germline lookup yields CDR1 MGHRA and CDR2 YSYEKL. J lost 8 bases, V lost 4 bases, and 12 bases had no gene match. CDR3 length: 16 amino acids. The CDR3 spells CASSPKEQGALDIQYF. CDR3 bases: TGCGCCAGCAGCCCAAAGGAACAGGGGGCGCTGGACATTCAGTACTTC.

This clonotype came up once. The rearrangement links TRBV28 to TRBJ2-1; a possible D gene is TRBD1 (5 bases). Trimming pared 6 bases from V and 1 base from J, leaving 16 bases between. Germline CDR1 and CDR2: MDHEN and SYDVKM. CDR3 length equals 16 residues. The CDR3 loop reads CASSPTAQGSYNEQFF. Here the CDR3 DNA reads TGTGCCAGCAGCCCGACGGCCCAGGGTTCCTACAATGAGCAGTTCTTC.

V and J are TRBV28 and TRBJ2-7, with D uncertain. CDR3 size: 12 residues. Trimming removed 4 bases at V and 6 bases at J, with 10 bases between. The germline V gene has CDR1 MDHEN and CDR2 SYDVKM. CDR3 protein: CASSYSLREQYF. As DNA, the CDR3 is TGTGCCAGCAGTTACTCATTACGCGAGCAGTACTTC.

The chain has TRBV6-2 or TRBV6-3 and TRBJ2-7; 10 nucleotides match TRBD2. Looked up from germline, CDR1 is MNHEY and CDR2 is SVGEGT. This CDR3 comprises 15 residues. The V gene end was trimmed by 5 bases and the J gene end by 3 bases; junction bases not matched to a gene: 7. The DNA for the CDR3 is TGTGCCAGCAGTAAAAGCGGGAGGGGAGTCTACGAGCAGTACTTC. It specifies CASSKSGRGVYEQYF.

This rearrangement joins TRBV21-1 to TRBJ2-7; the table's D gene call, TRBD2, was not cross checked with the DNA. TRBV21-1 is a listed pseudogene. The CDR3 consists of 17 residues. The CDR3 sequence is CASSGRSVHHNGGEQYF. The CDR3, as DNA: TGTGCCAGCAGCGGGAGGTCCGTACATCACAACGGGGGCGAGCAGTACTTC.

The chain is built from TRBV5-5 and TRBJ1-5; D perhaps matches TRBD1 (6 bases). V was clipped by 0 bases and J by 4 bases, with 11 bases between them. The CDR3 contains 15 residues. CDR1 and CDR2 (germline): SGHKS, YYEKEE (reference sequence). CDR3 amino acids: CASSLVWTANQPQHF. Here the CDR3 DNA reads TGTGCCAGCAGCTTGGTCTGGACAGCTAATCAGCCCCAGCATTTT.

The chain uses TRBV13 and TRBJ1-1, with TRBD1 matching 7 bases. This CDR3 has 16 amino acids. Germline lookup yields CDR1 PRHDT and CDR2 FYEKMQ (reference sequence). V dropped 4 bases and J dropped 5; count of bases not matched to a gene: 13. DNA of the CDR3: TGTGCCAGCAGCTCTCATAGTGGGCAGGGGGGTACTGAAGCTTTCTTT. This sequence encodes CASSSHSGQGGTEAFF.

The chain employs TRBV4-1 and TRBJ2-7, with D perhaps matching TRBD1 (5 bases). The CDR3 spans 13 residues. Germline loops: CDR1 MGHRA, CDR2 YSYEKL. Trimming removed 1 base from V and 5 bases from J, with 9 bases in between. As DNA, the CDR3 is TGCGCCAGCAGCCAAGCAACAGGCGACGAGCAGTACTTC. Translation gives CASSQATGDEQYF.

The rearrangement joins TRBV20-1 to TRBJ2-7, with D perhaps given as TRBD1 or TRBD2 (5 bases each). Germline V gene lookup returns CDR1 DFQATT and CDR2 SNEGSKA (reference sequence). The V end was cut by 4 bases, the J end by 0 bases, with 16 bases between. The CDR3 has 15 residues. The chain's CDR3 is CSATSRDPASYEQYF. In DNA form, the CDR3 reads TGCAGTGCTACTTCCCGGGACCCTGCCTCCTACGAGCAGTACTTC.

The chain recombines TRBV29-1 with TRBJ2-3; 8 positions agree with TRBD1. This CDR3 is built from 15 residues. Germline loops: CDR1 SQVTM, CDR2 ANQGSEA. With 5 bases clipped from V and 0 bases from J, the junction kept 7 bases outside the gene matches. The CDR3 nucleotides are TGCAGCGTTCGTGAAGACAGGGGAAGCACAGATACGCAGTATTTT. Protein product: CSVREDRGSTDTQYF.

In its sample, this clonotype was seen once. The J gene is TRBJ2-7, the V gene TRBV20-1; TRBD1 matches at 10 bases. Germline V lookup: CDR1 DFQATT, CDR2 SNEGSKA (reference sequence). Trimming at V came to 5 bases and at J to 4 bases, leaving 8 bases not matched to a gene. This CDR3 contains 14 residues. The CDR3 reads CSAEDRGLRYEQYF. The DNA of the CDR3 is TGCAGTGCTGAAGACAGGGGGCTAAGGTACGAGCAGTACTTC.

This chain connects TRBV5-1 to TRBJ2-7; 9 bases map to TRBD1. Germline CDR1 reads SGHRS; CDR2 reads YFSETQ. The CDR3 totals 15 residues. The trim removed 5 bases at V and 2 bases at J, leaving 8 bases unmatched. The CDR3 region is CASRLRGTGTYEQYF. CDR3 in DNA: TGCGCCAGCAGATTGAGGGGGACAGGGACCTACGAGCAGTACTTC. The whole variable domain, remainder taken from reference TRBV5-1 and TRBJ2-7, is KAGVTQTPRYLIKTRGQQVTLSCSPISGHRSVSWYQQTPGQGLQFLFEYFSETQRNKGNFPGRFSGRQFSNSRSEMNVSTLELGDSALYLCASRLRGTGTYEQYFGPGTRLTVT.

This chain connects TRBV20-1 to TRBJ2-1; 7 nucleotides agree with TRBD2. The CDR3 has 15 amino acids. In germline, CDR1 is DFQATT, CDR2 SNEGSKA (reference sequence). V was pared by 0 bases and J by 9 bases, with 11 bases of the junction left unmatched. Here the CDR3 DNA reads TGCAGTGCTAGAGAGGTACTAGCGAAACAAACTGAGCAGTTCTTC. Encoded protein: CSAREVLAKQTEQFF.

The V and J genes are TRBV9 and TRBJ2-5; D remains unclear. CDR1 is SGDLS, CDR2 YYNGEE, per germline. The CDR3 consists of 14 residues. The V end was cut by 3 bases, the J end by 4 bases, with 13 bases between. The CDR3 DNA reads as TGTGCCAGCAGCGGTGGTGGAACCTCAGAGACCCAGTACTTC. It yields the protein CASSGGGTSETQYF.

The chain recombines TRBV14 with TRBJ1-1, with a tentative D call TRBD1 (5 bases). The CDR3 extends over 15 amino acids. Between the trimmed V and J ends, which lost 4 bases and 3 bases, there was a span of 15 bases. The germline CDR1 and CDR2 sequences are SGHDN and FVKESK. The CDR3 sequence: CASSLKSGGYTEAFF. The CDR3 DNA is TGTGCCAGCAGCCTAAAATCGGGGGGTTACACTGAAGCTTTCTTT.